These 18 T cell receptor beta chains were all obtained from the same sample, sequenced in a study of PD-L1 blockade in urothelial cancer. The method was immunoSEQ multiplex PCR; TCRdb's version includes in-frame clones alone and lacks a portion of them. There are some 15,000 clones in the sample; 85% to 90% occur only once, and roughly 15% lies in the top ten. Sequences were derived from PBMCs, sampled around atezolizumab (anti-PD-L1) treatment. The source is a man between 65 and 85 years old with urothelial cancer.

The chain is built from TRBV7-8 and TRBJ2-1; 10 nucleotides match TRBD1. Germline V gene sequence: CDR1 SGHVS, CDR2 FQNEAQ. The V gene end was trimmed by 1 base and the J gene end by 4 bases; junction bases not matched to a gene: 7. CDR3 size: 17 residues. The CDR3 DNA reads TGTGCCAGCAGCTTAGGATGGGGGGACAGGGGTTACAATGAGCAGTTCTTC. This translates into CASSLGWGDRGYNEQFF.

J is TRBJ2-2 and V is TRBV7-6, with D unclear. This CDR3 spans 15 amino acids. The germline V gene encodes CDR1 SGHVS and CDR2 FNYEAQ. Deletions cut 0 bases from V and 4 bases from J, with 9 bases between. The CDR3, as DNA: TGTGCCAGCAGCTTAGCGCGTCGCACCACCGGGGAGCTGTTTTTT. Its translation is CASSLARRTTGELFF.

J is TRBJ2-1 and V is TRBV28, with TRBD2 matching 11 bases. Per germline, CDR1 MDHEN and CDR2 SYDVKM. Unmatched junction bases numbered 5, after V lost 3 bases and J lost 7 bases. The CDR3 has 15 amino acids. The CDR3 sequence is CASSFLAGGSNEQFF. CDR3 coding DNA: TGTGCCAGCAGTTTCCTAGCGGGGGGTTCGAATGAGCAGTTCTTC.

The rearrangement joins TRBV30 to TRBJ1-1; no clear D. There are 14 residues in the CDR3. The V end lost 3 bases, the J end lost 4 bases, and 15 bases lay between the germline ends. Germline CDR1 reads GTSNPN; CDR2 reads SVGIG (reference sequence). Written as DNA, the CDR3 is TGTGCCTGGAGGCGGGTGGGAGACGGCACTGAAGCTTTCTTT. It encodes CAWRRVGDGTEAFF. Supplemented by reference TRBV30 and TRBJ1-1, the full variable domain reads SQTIHQWPATLVQPVGSPLSLECTVEGTSNPNLYWYRQAAGRGLQLLFYSVGIGQISSEVPQNLSASRPQDRQFILSSKKLLLSDSGFYLCAWRRVGDGTEAFFGQGTRLTVV.

V and J are TRBV2 and TRBJ1-3; D gene uncertain. Germline values: CDR1 SNHLY, CDR2 FYNNEI. Trimming pared 5 bases from V and 4 bases from J, leaving 15 bases between. The CDR3 runs 15 residues. The CDR3 DNA reads as TGTGCCAGCAGTCGGGAAGCCTCGTTGGGAAACACCATATATTTT. Protein: CASSREASLGNTIYF.

This clone came up once. The chain has TRBV18 and TRBJ1-5, with TRBD1 matching 9 bases. The CDR3 length is 18 residues. V lost 2 bases, J lost 4 bases, and 12 bases stayed unmatched. Germline V gene sequence: CDR1 KGHSH, CDR2 LQKENI. The DNA for the CDR3 is TGTGCCAGCTCACCATTGTTTAGTAGACAGGGGGAAAATCAGCCCCAGCATTTT. Protein: CASSPLFSRQGENQPQHF.

This sequence joins TRBV2 and TRBJ2-1, with 12 bases that match TRBD2. In germline, CDR1 is SNHLY, CDR2 FYNNEI. This CDR3 has 15 residues. V trimming: 6 bases; J trimming: 7 bases; junction bases outside the gene matches: 7. The chain's CDR3 is CASRKLAGGYNEQFF. The CDR3 nucleotides are TGTGCCAGCAGGAAACTAGCGGGGGGCTATAATGAGCAGTTCTTC.

There are a few counts of this clone. The chain uses TRBV7-9 and TRBJ1-2; TRBD1 is a possible D gene (6 bases). The ends were cut back, 5 bases at V and 6 bases at J, with 10 bases in the middle. Germline CDR1 SEHNR, CDR2 FQNEAQ (reference sequence). This CDR3 comprises 12 residues. CDR3 bases: TGTGCCAGCAGCCAGGGGTCCCATGGCTACACCTTC. Amino acids: CASSQGSHGYTF.

DNA of the CDR3: TGTGCCGGGGGGGACAGGGCGGCAGTAAATGAAAAACTGTTTTTT. This sequence encodes CAGGDRAAVNEKLFF. The chain joins TRBV6-1 to TRBJ1-4; 9 bases are a match to TRBD1. With 11 bases clipped from V and 5 bases from J, the junction kept 12 bases outside the gene matches. Looked up from germline, CDR1 is MNHNS and CDR2 is SASEGT. The CDR3 has 15 residues.

The chain joins TRBV2 to TRBJ2-7, with D maybe TRBD1 (6 bases). Trimming took 2 bases from V and 2 from J, leaving 19 bases between them. CDR3 length: 17 residues. CDR1 is SNHLY, CDR2 FYNNEI, per germline. The CDR3 nucleotides read TGTGCCAGCAGTGAATTTGATGGGGGCTTAAGACCCTACGAGCAGTACTTC. Its translation: CASSEFDGGLRPYEQYF. Drawing the rest from reference TRBV2 and TRBJ2-7, the complete variable domain is EPEVTQTPSHQVTQMGQEVILRCVPISNHLYFYWYRQILGQKVEFLVSFYNNEISEKSEIFDDQFSVERPDGSNFTLKIRSTKLEDSAMYFCASSEFDGGLRPYEQYFGPGTRLTVT.

The genes are TRBV18 and TRBJ1-1; TRBD1 aligns across 7 bases. CDR3 length equals 19 residues. From germline, CDR1 is KGHSH and CDR2 LQKENI. The V gene end was trimmed by 3 bases and the J gene end by 0 bases; junction bases not matched to a gene: 16. CDR3 amino acids: CASSPIAGGTLTLNTEAFF. In DNA form, the CDR3 reads TGTGCCAGCTCACCGATAGCAGGGGGAACCCTAACTCTGAACACTGAAGCTTTCTTT.

The table lists this clone with a few counts. The rearrangement joins TRBV7-9 to TRBJ1-2, with 7 bases that match TRBD1. J gave up 6 bases and V 2 bases, and 0 bases lay outside the gene matches. The V gene's germline CDR1 is SEHNR and CDR2 FQNEAQ (reference sequence). The CDR3 totals 12 residues. CDR3 nucleotide sequence: TGTGCCAGCAGCTTACAGGGGGATGGCTACACCTTC. Its protein product is CASSLQGDGYTF.

A remark on this clone: Other nucleotide sequences from this sample produce the same CDR3. The chain employs TRBV5-1 and TRBJ2-5; D is possibly TRBD1 (5 bases). V was pared by 5 bases and J by 1 base, with 15 bases between. This CDR3 spans 15 amino acids. The germline V gene encodes CDR1 SGHRS and CDR2 YFSETQ. The CDR3 reads CASSLVGALQETQYF. CDR3 coding DNA: TGCGCCAGCAGTCTAGTAGGGGCGCTCCAAGAGACCCAGTACTTC. The whole variable domain, remainder taken from reference TRBV5-1 and TRBJ2-5, is KAGVTQTPRYLIKTRGQQVTLSCSPISGHRSVSWYQQTPGQGLQFLFEYFSETQRNKGNFPGRFSGRQFSNSRSEMNVSTLELGDSALYLCASSLVGALQETQYFGPGTRLLVL.

This sequence joins TRBV11-2 and TRBJ1-4; D not certain. The CDR3 length is 12 residues. Trimming took off 5 bases at V and 6 bases at J, with 7 bases between the two ends. Looked up from germline, CDR1 is SGHAT and CDR2 is FQNNGV. CDR3 in DNA: TGTGCCAGCAGCCCTCGGGATGAAAAACTGTTTTTT. Its protein is CASSPRDEKLFF.

Details on this clone: Because the CDR3 is missing its conserved closing phenylalanine or tryptophan, this is likely a read error. The DNA is left out, because the CDR3 cannot be placed on it with certainty; the CDR3 is given as TCRdb lists it. The chain carries TRBV7-9 and TRBJ1-1; the table's D gene call, TRBD1, was not cross checked with the DNA. Germline loops: CDR1 SEHNR, CDR2 FQNEAQ (reference sequence). Inclusive of both ends, the CDR3 amounts to 9 amino acids. Here the CDR3 reads CASSPDRFS.

V and J are TRBV5-6 and TRBJ2-5, with 10 bases lining up with TRBD2. The CDR3 has 14 residues. V shed 6 bases, J shed 6 bases, and the junction held 8 bases outside the gene matches. Germline loops: CDR1 SGHDT, CDR2 YYEEEE. CDR3 in DNA: TGTGCCAGCACCCAGCGGGGGGGCCCCCAGACCCAGTACTTC. It encodes CASTQRGGPQTQYF.

The V and J genes are TRBV29-1 and TRBJ1-2; D not certain. The CDR3 sequence is 12 residues long. The germline gives CDR1 SQVTM, CDR2 ANQGSEA. The V gene lost 5 bases and the J gene lost 7 bases, with 14 bases spanning the gap. The CDR3 nucleotides read TGCAGCGTTAAGACTGACCGCCCTGGCTACACCTTC. Encoded protein: CSVKTDRPGYTF.

The rearrangement joins TRBV4-2 to TRBJ2-5; D remains ambiguous. From germline, CDR1 is LGHNA and CDR2 YNFKEQ. The CDR3 extends over 14 amino acids. Trimming removed 2 bases from V and 5 bases from J, with 12 bases in between. CDR3 region: CASSQPPRLETQYF. CDR3 DNA sequence: TGTGCCAGCAGCCAACCCCCTAGGCTGGAGACCCAGTACTTC.